Reported below is one T cell receptor beta chain. The sample is drawn from a study of technical replicates of blood from a handful of donors. Sequencing used immunoSEQ multiplex PCR; TCRdb keeps in-frame clones, though not all of them. This table holds approximately 81,000 clones, over 95% found once. Sequencing was carried out using T cells isolated from PBMCs. The TCR originated in a human donor in good health.

The CDR3 is CASTFGRSNEQFF. For the CDR3, the DNA is TGTGCCAGTACCTTCGGGAGAAGCAATGAGCAGTTCTTC. The chain carries TRBV19 and TRBJ2-1; weak D call: TRBD2 (6 bases). This CDR3 is 13 amino acids long. Germline assignment: CDR1 LNHDA and CDR2 SQIVND (reference sequence). V lost 7 bases and J lost 6, with 13 bases in between.